This T cell receptor beta chain was found in a study of regulatory T cells in long-lasting Graves disease. Time point noted: newly diagnosed GD, antithyroid drugs for less than 3 months. The authors made the TCR library using RNA they extracted from PBMCs. The CDR3 is 13 residues long. V lost 10 bases to trimming and J lost 1 base, with 13 bases between them. Germline loops: CDR1 MNHNS, CDR2 SASEGT. To make TCR beta libraries, researchers used iRepertoire HTBI primers and Arm-PCR of CDR3 regions. MiXCR, run by TCRdb on the multiplex PCR reads, gives a single entry per CDR3 protein. The profile covers 500,000 or so distinct CDR3 sequences, with under 20% appearing a single time and over 9% taken by the ten largest. This clonotype was observed at least ten times. The sample was also reused in another study, on T cells in Graves' hyperthyroidism and ophthalmopathy. That paper adds: The primer set for the first-round RT-PCR of the TCR CDR3 was HTBI. Also found in blood were most expanded thyroid clonotypes above 0.001. A model using 13 V-J features told ophthalmopathy apart from stable hyperthyroidism.

The sample was peripheral blood mononuclear cells (PBMCs), taken at new diagnosis, from a patient treated with antithyroid drugs. This receptor was obtained from a man aged 40-49 years with Graves disease. The chain recombines TRBV6-1 with TRBJ1-1, with unresolved D. The CDR3 sequence: CAILLQSNTEAFF. CDR3 sequence (DNA): TGTGCCATCCTACTGCAGTCGAACACTGAAGCTTTCTTT.